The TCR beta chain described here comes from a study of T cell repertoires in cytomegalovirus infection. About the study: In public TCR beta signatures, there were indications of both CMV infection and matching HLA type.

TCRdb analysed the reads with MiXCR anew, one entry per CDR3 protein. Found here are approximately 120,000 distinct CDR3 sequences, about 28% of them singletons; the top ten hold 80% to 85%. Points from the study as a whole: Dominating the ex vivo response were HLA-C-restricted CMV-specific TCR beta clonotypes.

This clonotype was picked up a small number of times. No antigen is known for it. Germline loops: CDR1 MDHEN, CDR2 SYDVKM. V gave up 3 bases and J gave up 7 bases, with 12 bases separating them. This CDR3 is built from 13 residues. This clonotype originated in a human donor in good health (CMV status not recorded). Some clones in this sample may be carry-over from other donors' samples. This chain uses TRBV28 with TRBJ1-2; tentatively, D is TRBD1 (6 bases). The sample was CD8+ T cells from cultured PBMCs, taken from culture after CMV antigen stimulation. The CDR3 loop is CASSFTGYSGYTF. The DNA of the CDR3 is TGTGCCAGCAGTTTTACAGGGTACTCTGGCTACACCTTC.